The clone carrying this TCR beta chain was counted a few times. The sample contains more than one DNA sequence encoding this CDR3. These data come from a study of shared clonotypes between healthy human individuals. Germline loops: CDR1 GTSNPN, CDR2 SVGIG (reference sequence). CDR3 length: 11 residues. The V end was cut by 0 bases, the J end by 5 bases, with 4 bases between. Repertoires were generated with immunoSEQ multiplex PCR, while TCRdb's copy carries only in-frame clones and drops some. The sample carries around 2,000,000 clones, roughly 96% recorded once. CD4+ cells underwent separation, giving CD45RA+ naive and CD45RA-negative memory subsets.

V is TRBV30 and J is TRBJ1-1; D is unclear. The sequenced sample consisted of naive CD4+ T cells sorted from blood. Subset described: CD45RA+ positively selected. The receptor was derived from a young man in good health. The CDR3 sequence: CAWSVMTEAFF. Here the CDR3 DNA reads TGTGCCTGGAGTGTTATGACTGAAGCTTTCTTT.